Listed below are T cell receptor beta chains from one sample, sequenced in a study of T cell changes during pregnancy in multiple sclerosis. TCRdb's copy holds only in-frame clones and misses some; the assay was immunoSEQ multiplex PCR. The data contain 75,000 to 95,000 clones, just over 90% of them singletons. Sequenced material: peripheral blood, taken in the second trimester of pregnancy. Receptor source: a female donor with multiple sclerosis, enrolled in a pregnancy study. CDR3s include the opening cysteine and the closing phenylalanine or tryptophan. A D gene is named only where the DNA matches it firmly. Clone size is given for some rows only: seen once, a few or many times, or a class if the clone is expanded.

j_call clone_size d_call v_call cdr3_nt cdr3_aa
TRBJ2-3 NA TRBD2 TRBV5-4 TGTGCCAGCAGCTTCAGAGCTAGCGGGGGGGGCACAGATACGCAGTATTTT CASSFRASGGGTDTQYF
TRBJ1-2 once NA TRBV7-8 TGTGCCAGCAGCTTGGGGCAGGGCAGCTATGGCTACACCTTC CASSLGQGSYGYTF
TRBJ2-5 once TRBD1 TRBV19 TGTGCCAGTAAGGACAGGGCCCTCTCAGAGACCCAGTACTTC CASKDRALSETQYF
TRBJ2-1 NA TRBD2 TRBV13 TGTGCCAGCAGCGCGGGACTAGCGGGACGGGTCAGCTCCTACAATGAGCAGTTCTTC CASSAGLAGRVSSYNEQFF
TRBJ1-2 NA NA TRBV7-6 TGTGCCAGCAGCTCTGGGACACCCTATGGCTACACCTTC CASSSGTPYGYTF
TRBJ2-1 NA TRBD2 TRBV13 TGTGCCAGCAGCTTACCCCTAGCGGGGGGCTTCGGTGAGCAGTTCTTC CASSLPLAGGFGEQFF
TRBJ2-3 NA NA TRBV21-1 TGTGCCAGCAGACGACTCATCCGCACAGATACGCAGTATTTT CASRRLIRTDTQYF
TRBJ1-2 NA NA TRBV11-2 TGTGCCAGCAGCTCAGGGGACCATGGCTACACCTTC CASSSGDHGYTF
TRBJ2-1 NA TRBD1 TRBV7-3 TGTGCCAGCAGCGCTTCGACAGGGGTTTACAATGAGCAGTTCTTC CASSASTGVYNEQFF
TRBJ2-1 NA TRBD2 TRBV27 TGTGCCAGCAGTGACCCGGGACTAGCGTACAATGAACAGTTCTTC CASSDPGLAYNEQFF
TRBJ1-2 NA NA TRBV4-2 TGTGCCAGCAGCGGCCGGGACAAATCCTTCAACTACACCTTC CASSGRDKSFNYTF
TRBJ2-1 NA TRBD2 TRBV9 TGTGCCAGCAGCGGCGGGGGGGCCTGGGTTGAGCAGTTCTTC CASSGGGAWVEQFF
TRBJ2-1 once NA TRBV5-1 TGCGCCAGCAGCTTGAATCCGGACAGTAGACTCAATGAGCAGTTCTTC CASSLNPDSRLNEQFF
TRBJ1-1 NA TRBD1 TRBV2 TGTGCCAGCAGTGAATTTGGGACAGGGGTCGGGGAAAACACTGAAGCTTTCTTT CASSEFGTGVGENTEAFF
TRBJ2-2 NA TRBD1 TRBV27 TGTGCCAGCAGTTCAATCGGGGTACAGGGGGCCGGGGAGCTGTTTTTT CASSSIGVQGAGELFF
TRBJ1-2 once TRBD1 TRBV7-2 TGTGCCAGCAGCCACCCAAGACAGGGGGCAGGAGGCTACACCTTC CASSHPRQGAGGYTF
TRBJ1-1 NA TRBD1 TRBV29-1 TGCAGCGTTGCAGGGGGCCCCGTGAACACTGAAGCTTTCTTT CSVAGGPVNTEAFF
TRBJ2-7 NA TRBD2 TRBV6-1 TGTGCCAGCCGGACTAGCGGGGGGCCTAGGGAGCAGTACTTC CASRTSGGPREQYF
TRBJ2-1 NA TRBD2 TRBV25-1 TGTGCCAGCAGTGAATTTTTTACTAGCGGGGGGACATACAATGAGCAGTTCTTC CASSEFFTSGGTYNEQFF
TRBJ2-5 few NA TRBV7-7 TGTGCCAGCAGCTATGGAGCGGCAGGGGTCCAAGAGACCCAGTACTTC CASSYGAAGVQETQYF
TRBJ1-1 once NA TRBV27 TGTGCCAGCAGTCCCATAGACAGCCTTGAAGCTTTCTTT CASSPIDSLEAFF
TRBJ1-1 few NA TRBV5-1 TGCGCCAGCAGCATAAGCGCGGCGAACACTGAAGCTTTCTTT CASSISAANTEAFF
TRBJ2-1 NA TRBD2 TRBV7-3 TGTGCCAGCAGCCCCACTCCTAGCGGGGCTACCTACAATGAGCAGTTCTTC CASSPTPSGATYNEQFF
TRBJ2-2 NA TRBD2 TRBV19 TGTGCCAGTAGTACTCCAAGACTAGCCTCGAACACCGGGGAGCTGTTTTTT CASSTPRLASNTGELFF
TRBJ1-3 NA NA TRBV28 TGTGCCAGCAGCCCCGAGGGCGTGGGGAACACCATATATTTT CASSPEGVGNTIYF
TRBJ2-7 NA NA TRBV10-3 TGTGCCATCAGTACCCGGACAGACTCCTACGAGCAGTACTTC CAISTRTDSYEQYF
TRBJ1-4 NA NA TRBV25-1 TGTGCCAGCAGTGTGGGGGGATTGGGTGAAAAACTGTTTTTT CASSVGGLGEKLFF
TRBJ2-7 once NA TRBV28 TGTGCCAGCAGTTTCCCCCTAGGATACGAGCAGTACTTC CASSFPLGYEQYF
TRBJ2-3 NA NA TRBV6-5 TGTGCCAGCACTCGAGAGGGCACAGATACGCAGTATTTT CASTREGTDTQYF
TRBJ2-5 NA TRBD2 TRBV7-9 TGTGCCAGCAGCTTCTGGCGGGGGGGGCAAGAGACCCAGTACTTC CASSFWRGGQETQYF
TRBJ1-2 NA TRBD1 TRBV6-1 TGTGCCAGCAGATCAGCCGGGACAGCTTTTGGCTACACCTTC CASRSAGTAFGYTF
TRBJ2-1 NA NA TRBV6-5 TGTGCCAGCATTACACTGGAGTACAATGAGCAGTTCTTC CASITLEYNEQFF
TRBJ2-1 once NA TRBV2 TGTGCCAGCAGCTTCGAGGAAAATGAGCAGTTCTTC CASSFEENEQFF
TRBJ2-2 few NA TRBV6-4 TGTGCCAGCAGTGACACACTTCAGGCCGGGGAGCTGTTTTTT CASSDTLQAGELFF
TRBJ2-1 NA TRBD2 TRBV11-2 TGTGCCAGCAGCTTAGGGAGCGGGGTGATATACAATGAGCAGTTCTTC CASSLGSGVIYNEQFF